This T cell receptor (beta chain) was found in a study of Graves' ophthalmopathy and Graves' hyperthyroidism. Of note for this clonotype: Its target is not known.

CDR1 is MNHEY, CDR2 SVGEGT, per germline. CDR3 length: 13 residues. With V trimmed by 6 bases and J by 4 bases, 3 bases remained unmatched. Amplified material comprised TCR beta CDR3 regions derived from RNA transcripts. The library came from an HTBI-primed first-round RT-PCR and a second-round multiplex PCR. TCRdb independently ran MiXCR on the multiplex PCR reads; one entry per CDR3 protein. The table has over a million distinct CDR3 sequences, roughly two fifths seen once. Regarding the study as a whole: The blood repertoire also included most expanded thyroid clonotypes above 0.001 frequency. Sensitivity reached approximately 71% and specificity just under 75% when the model predicted ophthalmopathy progression.

It was on clinical symptoms, serum thyroxine, TRAb, thyroid ultrasound and orbital computed tomography that diagnosis relied. Sequencing was carried out using peripheral blood or thyroid tissue (not recorded which). The receptor comes from an adult man with Graves' hyperthyroidism. This chain uses TRBV6-2 or TRBV6-3 with TRBJ1-2; 9 bases align to TRBD1. In DNA, the CDR3 is TGTGCCAGCAGAGGGGGACAGGGCTATGGCTACACCTTC. Amino acid sequence: CASRGGQGYGYTF.